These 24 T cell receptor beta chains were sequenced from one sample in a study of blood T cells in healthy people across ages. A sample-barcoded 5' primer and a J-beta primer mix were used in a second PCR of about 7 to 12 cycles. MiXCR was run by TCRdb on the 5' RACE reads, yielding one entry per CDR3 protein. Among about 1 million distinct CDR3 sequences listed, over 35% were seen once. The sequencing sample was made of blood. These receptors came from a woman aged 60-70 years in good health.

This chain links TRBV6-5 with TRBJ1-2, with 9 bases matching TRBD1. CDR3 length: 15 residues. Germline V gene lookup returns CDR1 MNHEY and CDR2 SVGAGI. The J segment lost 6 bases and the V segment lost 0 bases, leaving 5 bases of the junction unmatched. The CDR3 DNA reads TGTGCCAGCAGTTACTCTTCGACAGGGGGAAATGGCTACACCTTC. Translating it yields CASSYSSTGGNGYTF.

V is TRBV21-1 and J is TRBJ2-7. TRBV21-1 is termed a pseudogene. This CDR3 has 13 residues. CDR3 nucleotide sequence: TGTGCCAGCCTACGGTACAGCTCCTACGAGCAGTACTTC. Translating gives CASLRYSSYEQYF.

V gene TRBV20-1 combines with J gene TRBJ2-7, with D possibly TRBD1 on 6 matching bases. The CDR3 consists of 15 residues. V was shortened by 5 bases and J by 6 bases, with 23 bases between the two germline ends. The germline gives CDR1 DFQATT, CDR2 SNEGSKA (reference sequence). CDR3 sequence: CSAGLRASQGGEQYF. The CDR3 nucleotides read TGCAGTGCTGGGCTCAGGGCTAGCCAAGGGGGCGAGCAGTACTTC.

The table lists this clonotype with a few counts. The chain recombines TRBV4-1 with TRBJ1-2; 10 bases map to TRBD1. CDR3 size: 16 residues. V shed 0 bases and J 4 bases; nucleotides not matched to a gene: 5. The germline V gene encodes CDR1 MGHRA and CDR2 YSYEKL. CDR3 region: CASSQEGTGVRYGYTF. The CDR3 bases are TGCGCCAGCAGCCAAGAAGGGACAGGGGTGCGCTATGGCTACACCTTC.

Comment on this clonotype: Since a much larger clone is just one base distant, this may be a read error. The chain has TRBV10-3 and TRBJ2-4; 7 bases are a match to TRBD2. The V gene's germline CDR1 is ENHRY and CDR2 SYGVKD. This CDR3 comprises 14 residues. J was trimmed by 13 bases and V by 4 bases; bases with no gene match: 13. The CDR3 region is CAISVGGSSYGQYF. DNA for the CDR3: TGTGCCATCAGTGTCGGCGGGAGCTCCTACGGGCAGTACTTC.

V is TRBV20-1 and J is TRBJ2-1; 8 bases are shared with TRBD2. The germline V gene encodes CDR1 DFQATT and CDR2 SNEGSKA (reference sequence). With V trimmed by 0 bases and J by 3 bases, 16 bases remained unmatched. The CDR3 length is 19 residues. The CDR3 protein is CSARDPGRIGGRNYNEQFF. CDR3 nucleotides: TGCAGTGCTAGAGATCCTGGCAGAATAGGCGGGAGGAACTACAATGAGCAGTTCTTC.

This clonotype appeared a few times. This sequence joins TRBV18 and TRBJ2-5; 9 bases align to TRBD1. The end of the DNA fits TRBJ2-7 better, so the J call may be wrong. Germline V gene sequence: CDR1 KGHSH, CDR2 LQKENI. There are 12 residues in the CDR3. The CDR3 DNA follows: TGTGCCAGCTCGACAGGGGGAGGCGAGCAGTACTTC. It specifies CASSTGGGEQYF.

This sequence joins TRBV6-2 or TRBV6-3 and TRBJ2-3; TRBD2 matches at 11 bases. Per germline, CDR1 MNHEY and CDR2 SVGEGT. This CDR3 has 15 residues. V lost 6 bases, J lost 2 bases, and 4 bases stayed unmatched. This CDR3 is CASRELAGDTDTQYF. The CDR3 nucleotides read TGTGCCAGCAGGGAACTAGCGGGAGACACAGATACGCAGTATTTT.

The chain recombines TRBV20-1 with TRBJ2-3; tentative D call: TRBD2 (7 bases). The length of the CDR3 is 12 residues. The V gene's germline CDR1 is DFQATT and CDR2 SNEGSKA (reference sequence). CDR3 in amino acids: CGGGRATDTQYF. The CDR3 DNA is TGCGGAGGGGGGAGGGCCACAGATACGCAGTATTTT.

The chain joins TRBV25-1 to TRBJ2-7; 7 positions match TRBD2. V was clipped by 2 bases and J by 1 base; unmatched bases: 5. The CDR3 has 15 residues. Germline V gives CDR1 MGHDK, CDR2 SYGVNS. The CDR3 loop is CASSETAGYSYEQYF. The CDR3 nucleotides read TGTGCCAGCAGTGAAACAGCGGGATATTCCTACGAGCAGTACTTC.

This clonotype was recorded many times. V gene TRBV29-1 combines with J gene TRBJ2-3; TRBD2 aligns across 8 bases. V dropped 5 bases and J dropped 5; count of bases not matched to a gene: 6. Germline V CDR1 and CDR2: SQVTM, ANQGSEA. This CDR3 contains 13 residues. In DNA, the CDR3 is TGCAGCGTTACGGCGGGAGGAGAAGATACGCAGTATTTT. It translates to CSVTAGGEDTQYF.

CDR3 sequence: CSVENVGTADGYTF. CDR3 bases: TGCAGCGTTGAAAATGTCGGGACAGCGGACGGCTACACCTTC. The V and J genes are TRBV29-1 and TRBJ1-2, with TRBD1 matching 7 bases. The trim removed 2 bases at V and 8 bases at J, leaving 11 bases unmatched. Germline CDR1 and CDR2: SQVTM and ANQGSEA. The CDR3 is made up of 14 amino acids.

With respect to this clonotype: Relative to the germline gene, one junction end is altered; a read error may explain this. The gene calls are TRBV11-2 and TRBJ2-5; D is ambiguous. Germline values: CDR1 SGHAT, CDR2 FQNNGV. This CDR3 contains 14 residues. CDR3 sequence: CASSVDLGRETQYF. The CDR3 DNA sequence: TGTGCCAGCAGCGTAGATCTGGGAAGGGAGACCCAGTACTTC.

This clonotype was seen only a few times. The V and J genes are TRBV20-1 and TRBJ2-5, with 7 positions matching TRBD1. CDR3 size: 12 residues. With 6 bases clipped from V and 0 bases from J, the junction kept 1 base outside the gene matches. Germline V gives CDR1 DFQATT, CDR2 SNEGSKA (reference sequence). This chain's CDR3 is CSAQGDQETQYF. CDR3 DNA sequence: TGCAGTGCCCAGGGGGACCAAGAGACCCAGTACTTC.

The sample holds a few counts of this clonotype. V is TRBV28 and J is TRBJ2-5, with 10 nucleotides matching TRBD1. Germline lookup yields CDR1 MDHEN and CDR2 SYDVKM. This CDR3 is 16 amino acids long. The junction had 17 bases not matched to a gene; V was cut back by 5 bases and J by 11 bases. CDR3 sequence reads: CASSPRDRGVYNEQYF. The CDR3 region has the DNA TGTGCCAGCAGTCCCCGGGACAGGGGCGTTTACAATGAGCAGTACTTC. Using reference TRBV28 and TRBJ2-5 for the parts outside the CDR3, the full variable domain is DVKVTQSSRYLVKRTGEKVFLECVQDMDHENMFWYRQDPGLGLRLIYFSYDVKMKEKGDIPEGYSVSREKKERFSLILESASTNQTSMYLCASSPRDRGVYNEQYFGPGTRLLVL.

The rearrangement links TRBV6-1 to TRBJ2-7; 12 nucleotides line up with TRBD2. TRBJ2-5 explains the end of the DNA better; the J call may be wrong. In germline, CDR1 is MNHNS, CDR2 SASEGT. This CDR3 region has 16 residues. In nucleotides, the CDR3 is TGTGCCAGCAGTTCCCGGCTAGCGGGAGGGATAGAGACCCAGTACTTC. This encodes CASSSRLAGGIETQYF.

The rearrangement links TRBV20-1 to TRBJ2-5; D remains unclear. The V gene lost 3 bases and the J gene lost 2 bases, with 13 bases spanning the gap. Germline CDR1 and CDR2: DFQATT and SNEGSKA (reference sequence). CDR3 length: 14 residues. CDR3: CSASPAAIQETQYF. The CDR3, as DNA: TGCAGTGCTAGCCCCGCCGCCATTCAAGAGACCCAGTACTTC.

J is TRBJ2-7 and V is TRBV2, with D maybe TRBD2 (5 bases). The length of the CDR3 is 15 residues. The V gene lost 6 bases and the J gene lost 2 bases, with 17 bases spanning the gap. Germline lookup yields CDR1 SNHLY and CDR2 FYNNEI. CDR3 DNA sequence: TGTGCCAGCAGCCCGTTCGGGGTAACCCCCTACGAGCAGTACTTC. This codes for CASSPFGVTPYEQYF.

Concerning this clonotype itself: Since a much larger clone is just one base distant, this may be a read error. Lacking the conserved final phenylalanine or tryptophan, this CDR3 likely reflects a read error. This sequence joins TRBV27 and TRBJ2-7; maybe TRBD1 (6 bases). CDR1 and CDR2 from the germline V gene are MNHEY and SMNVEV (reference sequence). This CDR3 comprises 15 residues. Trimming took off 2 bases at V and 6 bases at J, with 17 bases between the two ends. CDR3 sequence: CASSLNRDIVTEQYL. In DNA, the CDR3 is TGTGCCAGCAGTTTAAACCGGGACATAGTCACCGAGCAGTACTTG.

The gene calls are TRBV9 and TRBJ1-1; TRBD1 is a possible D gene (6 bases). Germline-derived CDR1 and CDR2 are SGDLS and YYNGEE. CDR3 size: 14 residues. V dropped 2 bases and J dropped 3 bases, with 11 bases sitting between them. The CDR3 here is CASSVTGYDTEAFF. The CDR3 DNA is TGTGCCAGCAGCGTCACAGGGTATGACACTGAAGCTTTCTTT.

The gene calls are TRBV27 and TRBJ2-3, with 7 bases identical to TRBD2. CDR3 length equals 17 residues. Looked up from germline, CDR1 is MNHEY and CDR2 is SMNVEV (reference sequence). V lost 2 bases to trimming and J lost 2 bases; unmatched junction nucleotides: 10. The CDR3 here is CASSLRRLRDYTDTQYF. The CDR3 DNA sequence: TGTGCCAGCAGTTTAAGGAGGTTGAGGGACTACACAGATACGCAGTATTTT.

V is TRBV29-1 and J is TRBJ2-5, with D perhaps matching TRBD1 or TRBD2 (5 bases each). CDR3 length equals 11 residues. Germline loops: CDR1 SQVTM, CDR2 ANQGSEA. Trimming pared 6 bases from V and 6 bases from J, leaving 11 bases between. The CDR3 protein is CSVWDGQTQYF. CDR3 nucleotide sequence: TGCAGCGTCTGGGACGGGCAGACCCAGTACTTC.

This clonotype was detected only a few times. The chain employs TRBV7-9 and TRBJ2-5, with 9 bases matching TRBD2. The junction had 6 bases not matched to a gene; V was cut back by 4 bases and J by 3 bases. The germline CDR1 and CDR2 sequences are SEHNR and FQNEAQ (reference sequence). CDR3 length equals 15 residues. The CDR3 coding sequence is TGTGCCAGCAGCTCGTGGACTAGCGCCAAAGAGACCCAGTACTTC. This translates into CASSSWTSAKETQYF.

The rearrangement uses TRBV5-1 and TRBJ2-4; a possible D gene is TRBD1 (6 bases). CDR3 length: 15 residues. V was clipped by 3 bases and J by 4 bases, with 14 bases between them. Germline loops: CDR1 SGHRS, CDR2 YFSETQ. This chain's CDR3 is CASSSLTGQKNIQYF. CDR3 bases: TGCGCCAGCAGCTCCTTGACAGGACAGAAAAACATTCAGTACTTC.